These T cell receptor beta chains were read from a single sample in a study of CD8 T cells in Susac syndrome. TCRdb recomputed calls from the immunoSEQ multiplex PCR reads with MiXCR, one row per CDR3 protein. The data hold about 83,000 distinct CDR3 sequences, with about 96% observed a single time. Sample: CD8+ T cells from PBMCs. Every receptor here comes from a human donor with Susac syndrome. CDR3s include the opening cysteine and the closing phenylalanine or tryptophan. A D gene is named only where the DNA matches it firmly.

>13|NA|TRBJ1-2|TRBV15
TGTGCCACCAGCAGAGACACCGTTCGTGGCTACACCTTC
CATSRDTVRGYTF
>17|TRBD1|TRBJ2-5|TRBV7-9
TGTGCCAGCAGCTCCGCCCTCCGGGACAGGGGGCGAGAGACCCAGTACTTC
CASSSALRDRGRETQYF
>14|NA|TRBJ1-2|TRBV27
TGTGCCAGCAGTCTTCTTCCCGGGGGATATGGCTACACCTTC
CASSLLPGGYGYTF
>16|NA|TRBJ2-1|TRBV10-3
TGTGCCATCAGTGAGTCCCCCTCTAGCGTGGGAAATGAGCAGTTCTTC
CAISESPSSVGNEQFF
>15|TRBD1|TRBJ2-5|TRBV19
TGTGCCAGTAGTCCGGGACAGGGAGTACAAGAGACCCAGTACTTC
CASSPGQGVQETQYF
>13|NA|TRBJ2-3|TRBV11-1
TGTGCCAGCTATAACGCCCTCACAGATACGCAGTATTTT
CASYNALTDTQYF
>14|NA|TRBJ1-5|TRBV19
TGTGCCAGTAACCCCGCGTGGGGTCTCCAGCCCCAGCATTTT
CASNPAWGLQPQHF
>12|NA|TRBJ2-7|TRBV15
TGTGCCACCAGCAGAGGCCTTAGCGAGCAGTACTTC
CATSRGLSEQYF
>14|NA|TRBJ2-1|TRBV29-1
TGCAGCGCTAACCGAAGGCCAAAGGTGGATGAGCAGTTCTTC
CSANRRPKVDEQFF
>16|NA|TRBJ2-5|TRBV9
TGTGCCAGCAGCGTAGCCGGGGACCGCGACCAAGAGACCCAGTACTTC
CASSVAGDRDQETQYF
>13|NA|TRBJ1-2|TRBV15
TGTGCCACCAGCAGAGAGGTTTACTATGGCTACACCTTC
CATSREVYYGYTF
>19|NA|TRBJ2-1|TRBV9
TGTGCCAGCAGCGTCAAAGGGGGTAGCCCCTCTTCTACAAACAATGAGCAGTTCTTC
CASSVKGGSPSSTNNEQFF
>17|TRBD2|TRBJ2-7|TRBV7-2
TGTGCCAGCAGCTCGGGACTAGCGGGAGGGGTGGCTTACGAGCAGTACTTC
CASSSGLAGGVAYEQYF
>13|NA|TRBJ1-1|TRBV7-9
TGTGCCAGCAGTCACAAGACAGCTGGAGAAGCTTTCTTT
CASSHKTAGEAFF
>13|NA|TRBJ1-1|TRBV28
TGTGCCAGCAAGGGGCAGGTGATCCCTGAAGCTTTCTTT
CASKGQVIPEAFF